This T cell receptor beta chain was captured in a study of T cell changes during pregnancy in multiple sclerosis. Looked up from germline, CDR1 is SGHTA and CDR2 is FQGNSA. J was trimmed by 3 bases and V by 6 bases; bases with no gene match: 3. CDR3 size: 14 residues. The assay was immunoSEQ multiplex PCR, and TCRdb's table has in-frame clones only and misses some. The sample lists roughly 22,000 clones; approximately 93% were seen once. This TCR came from a female donor in good health, enrolled as a control in a pregnancy study. The sample here was CD4+ T cells from peripheral blood mononuclear cells, taken after pregnancy. The J gene is TRBJ2-2, the V gene TRBV7-2, with 8 bases lining up with TRBD1. The CDR3, as DNA: TGTGCCAGCAGACAGGGGGACTACACCGGGGAGCTGTTTTTT. Translation gives CASRQGDYTGELFF. Full variable domain (missing parts from reference TRBV7-2 and TRBJ2-2): GAGVSQSPSNKVTEKGKDVELRCDPISGHTALYWYRQSLGQGLEFLIYFQGNSAPDKSGLPSDRFSAERTGGSVSTLTIQRTQQEDSAVYLCASRQGDYTGELFFGEGSRLTVL.